Below are 29 T cell receptor beta chains sequenced from a single sample in a study of monozygotic twins with inflammatory bowel disease. Reprocessing the 5' RACE reads, TCRdb reports a single entry for every CDR3 protein and omits DNA. This sample's clone table lists approximately 400,000 distinct CDR3 sequences. Sample: blood. All receptors derive from a human donor with ulcerative colitis or Crohn's disease, or a healthy co-twin of an affected twin (not recorded which).

CDR3 loop: CASSLSFNTGELFF. This sequence joins TRBV5-1 and TRBJ2-2. The germline gives CDR1 SGHRS, CDR2 YFSETQ. The length of the CDR3 is 14 residues. Together with reference TRBV5-1 and TRBJ2-2, the CDR3 gives the full variable domain: KAGVTQTPRYLIKTRGQQVTLSCSPISGHRSVSWYQQTPGQGLQFLFEYFSETQRNKGNFPGRFSGRQFSNSRSEMNVSTLELGDSALYLCASSLSFNTGELFFGEGSRLTVL.

The chain is built from TRBV11-2 and TRBJ2-4. The CDR3 sequence is 12 residues long. CDR1 and CDR2 (germline): SGHAT, FQNNGV. This chain's CDR3 is CASSLHGDIQYF. Combining the CDR3 with reference TRBV11-2 and TRBJ2-4 gives the whole variable domain EAGVAQSPRYKIIEKRQSVAFWCNPISGHATLYWYQQILGQGPKLLIQFQNNGVVDDSQLPKDRFSAERLKGVDSTLKIQPAKLEDSAVYLCASSLHGDIQYFGAGTRLSVL.

The rearrangement uses TRBV5-1 and TRBJ2-7; TCRdb names TRBD1, which stays unverified in the absence of DNA. The CDR3 contains 14 residues. Germline values: CDR1 SGHRS, CDR2 YFSETQ. The CDR3 is CASARDRGIYEQYF.

The V gene is TRBV28, the J gene TRBJ2-5; as DNA is missing, the TRBD1 call by TCRdb cannot be tested. CDR1 MDHEN and CDR2 SYDVKM come from the germline V gene. This CDR3 is built from 14 residues. The CDR3 spells CASSPFGQGETQYF.

This rearrangement joins TRBV20-1 to TRBJ1-3. The CDR3 consists of 12 residues. The germline CDR1 and CDR2 sequences are DFQATT and SNEGSKA (reference sequence). The CDR3 protein is CSAASSGNTIYF.

V and J are TRBV4-1 and TRBJ2-1; absent DNA, TCRdb's TRBD1 call cannot be checked. Per the germline V gene, CDR1 is MGHRA and CDR2 is YSYEKL. There are 14 residues in the CDR3. The chain's CDR3 is CASSHPDRANEQFF.

The chain combines TRBV7-6 with TRBJ1-2. The V gene's germline CDR1 is SGHVS and CDR2 FNYEAQ. The CDR3 sequence is 15 residues long. The CDR3 is CASSLNLNARDGYTF.

This sequence joins TRBV5-1 and TRBJ2-7. Germline V gene lookup returns CDR1 SGHRS and CDR2 YFSETQ. The CDR3 is 12 amino acids. CDR3 sequence: CASSLGVGEQYF. Together with reference TRBV5-1 and TRBJ2-7, the CDR3 gives the full variable domain: KAGVTQTPRYLIKTRGQQVTLSCSPISGHRSVSWYQQTPGQGLQFLFEYFSETQRNKGNFPGRFSGRQFSNSRSEMNVSTLELGDSALYLCASSLGVGEQYFGPGTRLTVT.

The gene calls are TRBV11-2 and TRBJ2-5; lacking DNA, the TRBD1 call made by TCRdb goes unchecked. The CDR3 has 18 residues. Germline V lookup: CDR1 SGHAT, CDR2 FQNNGV. CDR3: CASSQGAGGPSYQETQYF.

The rearrangement links TRBV5-1 to TRBJ2-3; the TCRdb call, TRBD1, lacks DNA for checking. This CDR3 has 13 amino acids. CDR1 and CDR2 (germline): SGHRS, YFSETQ. The CDR3 loop is CASSLARGDTQYF.

The genes are TRBV28 and TRBJ2-7; TCRdb's assignment of TRBD2 cannot be checked, as there is no DNA. This CDR3 contains 13 residues. Germline V gives CDR1 MDHEN, CDR2 SYDVKM. This CDR3 reads CASRLAAKCEQYF.

The genes are TRBV28 and TRBJ2-2; TCRdb selects TRBD1, and the lack of DNA leaves this call unchecked. The CDR3 extends over 15 amino acids. Germline assignment: CDR1 MDHEN and CDR2 SYDVKM. CDR3 protein: CASTGQAANTGELFF.

The V and J genes are TRBV20-1 and TRBJ2-5. This CDR3 region has 14 residues. From germline, CDR1 is DFQATT and CDR2 SNEGSKA (reference sequence). The chain's CDR3 is CSARKRHLQETQYF.

The gene calls are TRBV20-1 and TRBJ2-7; TCRdb gives TRBD1 as the D gene, but with no DNA this cannot be confirmed. Germline-derived CDR1 and CDR2 are DFQATT and SNEGSKA (reference sequence). This CDR3 spans 13 amino acids. The CDR3 region is CSARRGPSYEQYF.

The chain joins TRBV12-3 or TRBV12-4 to TRBJ2-7; there is no DNA to check the TCRdb D call of TRBD1. This CDR3 has 15 residues. The CDR3 loop is CASSLTGAISYEQYF.

This chain connects TRBV14 to TRBJ2-3; TCRdb picks TRBD1, but there is no DNA to check that call. Germline V gene data show CDR1 as SGHDN and CDR2 as FVKESK. The CDR3 runs 18 residues. CDR3 region: CASSQDLGRGPSTDTQYF.

The V gene is TRBV19, the J gene TRBJ2-3; TCRdb's assignment of TRBD1 cannot be checked, as there is no DNA. CDR1 is LNHDA, CDR2 SQIVND, per germline (reference sequence). The CDR3 loop spans 16 amino acids. CDR3 region: CASIPRGSRSTDTQYF.

This chain uses TRBV3-1 with TRBJ1-4. The V gene's germline CDR1 is LGHDT and CDR2 YNNKEL (reference sequence). CDR3 length: 15 amino acids. This CDR3 reads CASSLRTGTNEKLFF. The variable domain in full, with the rest retrieved from reference TRBV3-1 and TRBJ1-4, is DTAVSQTPKYLVTQMGNDKSIKCEQNLGHDTMYWYKQDSKKFLKIMFSYNNKELIINETVPNRFSPKSPDKAHLNLHINSLELGDSAVYFCASSLRTGTNEKLFFGSGTQLSVL.

This chain connects TRBV4-1 to TRBJ1-2. Germline assignment: CDR1 MGHRA and CDR2 YSYEKL. This CDR3 is built from 15 residues. This chain's CDR3 is CASSQEAGSYYGYTF.

V is TRBV28 and J is TRBJ2-1; TCRdb indicates TRBD2, and absent DNA this call remains unverified. The CDR3 extends over 16 amino acids. From germline, CDR1 is MDHEN and CDR2 SYDVKM. This CDR3 is CASSTWTSGIPNEQFF.

CDR3 sequence reads: CSVGATSGGRYEQYF. The chain employs TRBV29-1 and TRBJ2-7; TCRdb's D call of TRBD2 is untestable without DNA. The germline gives CDR1 SQVTM, CDR2 ANQGSEA. CDR3 length equals 15 residues.

The rearrangement joins TRBV7-9 to TRBJ2-7; the D gene TCRdb calls, TRBD1, cannot be checked with no DNA. CDR3 size: 15 residues. The germline V gene encodes CDR1 SEHNR and CDR2 FQNEAQ (reference sequence). Here the CDR3 reads CASSSTVGATYEQYF. Full variable domain (remainder filled in from reference TRBV7-9 and TRBJ2-7): DTGVSQNPRHKITKRGQNVTFRCDPISEHNRLYWYRQTLGQGPEFLTYFQNEAQLEKSRLLSDRFSAERPKGSFSTLEIQRTEQGDSAMYLCASSSTVGATYEQYFGPGTRLTVT.

V usage is TRBV5-6 and J usage is TRBJ2-4; TCRdb gives TRBD1 as the D gene, but with no DNA this cannot be confirmed. The CDR3 sequence is 17 residues long. The germline CDR1 and CDR2 sequences are SGHDT and YYEEEE. CDR3 loop: CASSPMAPTGRKNIQYF.

V usage is TRBV29-1 and J usage is TRBJ2-5. The CDR3 totals 14 residues. The germline V gene encodes CDR1 SQVTM and CDR2 ANQGSEA. CDR3 loop: CSVPRPSTQETQYF.

The CDR3 sequence is CAISAIAPGQSNTGELFF. J is TRBJ2-2 and V is TRBV10-3; TCRdb's D call, TRBD1, is unchecked because there is no DNA. Germline CDR1 reads ENHRY; CDR2 reads SYGVKD. The CDR3 covers 18 residues.

J is TRBJ1-5 and V is TRBV3-1. The CDR3 is 15 amino acids. Germline CDR1 is LGHDT and CDR2 is YNNKEL (reference sequence). This CDR3 is CASSHSPTINQPQHF.

The V gene is TRBV11-2, the J gene TRBJ2-4; TCRdb calls TRBD2, which cannot be checked without DNA. Germline CDR1 is SGHAT and CDR2 is FQNNGV. CDR3 length: 18 amino acids. CDR3 amino acids: CASSSPLAGGIAKNIQYF.

The J gene is TRBJ2-2, the V gene TRBV5-1; absent DNA, TCRdb's TRBD2 call cannot be checked. Germline V gene lookup returns CDR1 SGHRS and CDR2 YFSETQ. The CDR3 totals 16 residues. The CDR3 here is CASSLGWLENTGELFF.

This chain connects TRBV4-3 to TRBJ1-4; the D gene TCRdb calls, TRBD1, cannot be checked with no DNA. Germline V gene lookup returns CDR1 LGHNA and CDR2 YSLEER. This CDR3 is built from 13 residues. CDR3 amino acids: CASSPDRREKLFF.